Listed below are T cell receptor beta chains from one sample, sequenced in a study of T-cell memory formation after mild COVID-19. MiXCR was run by TCRdb on the 5' RACE reads, yielding one entry per CDR3 protein. In the table there are around 370,000 distinct CDR3 sequences, under 25% of which are singletons. The sample consisted of PBMCs or a T cell subset sorted from them (not recorded which). The receptors were sampled from an adult woman who had mild COVID-19 (a few samples of this study predate the infection). Cell type and time point are not known. The conserved cysteine and the conserved F or W are not part of the CDR3 here. Fields, in order: V gene, D gene, J gene, CDR3 protein. A D gene is named only where the DNA matches it firmly.

>TRBV19|-|TRBJ2-1
ASSPTWGSNEQF
>TRBV7-8|-|TRBJ1-3
ASSLNRENSGNTIY
>TRBV20-1|-|TRBJ2-2
SARERGQTGELF
>TRBV4-1|-|TRBJ2-3
ASSQTTGKTDTQY
>TRBV20-1|TRBD2|TRBJ2-1
SAEGGGAASYNEQF
>TRBV7-2|TRBD1|TRBJ2-6
ASSPRKGAIGGANVLT
>TRBV7-7|TRBD2|TRBJ2-1
ASSPVPGLAGGPDEQF
>TRBV7-9|-|TRBJ1-4
ASSSVQGGIANEKLF
>TRBV20-1|TRBD1|TRBJ2-5
SAKTGGAGETQY
>TRBV10-3|-|TRBJ1-2
AIGQGLYGYT
>TRBV20-1|-|TRBJ1-5
SARREGNNQPQH
>TRBV6-2/TRBV6-3|-|TRBJ1-1
ASSYGRMNTEAF
>TRBV20-1|TRBD2|TRBJ2-1
SAAPRTSGGVYNEQF
>TRBV10-3|-|TRBJ2-3
AISERGARDTQY